These 23 T cell receptor beta chains were all obtained from the same sample, sequenced in a study of long-term antiretroviral therapy in people with HIV. Sequencing used immunoSEQ v3.0 at survey level. The method was immunoSEQ multiplex PCR; TCRdb's version includes in-frame clones alone and lacks a portion of them. There are 15,000 to 20,000 clones in the sample; around 80% occur only once, and roughly 7.5% lies in the top ten. Sequencing used unsorted PBMCs, obtained at the start of antiretroviral therapy, before treatment. The origin of the receptors is a woman between 35 and 50 years old with HIV.

This rearrangement joins TRBV11-1 to TRBJ2-7; 7 nucleotides match TRBD1. The J segment lost 2 bases and the V segment lost 5 bases, leaving 9 bases of the junction unmatched. CDR3 length equals 15 residues. CDR1 is SGHAT and CDR2 is FQDESV in the germline V gene (reference sequence). CDR3: CASSHGYRGTYEQYF. DNA for the CDR3: TGTGCCAGCAGCCACGGGTACAGGGGTACCTACGAGCAGTACTTC.

The chain carries TRBV6-6 and TRBJ1-6; TRBD1 might be the D (5 bases). Trimming stripped 7 bases from V and 9 bases from J, with 13 bases between. Looked up from germline, CDR1 is MNHNY and CDR2 is SVGAGI (reference sequence). The CDR3 has 13 amino acids. CDR3 sequence: CASMRDDRSPLHF. As DNA, the CDR3 is TGTGCCAGCATGAGGGACGACCGTTCACCCCTCCACTTT.

This chain uses TRBV4-3 with TRBJ2-7; the match to TRBD1 covers 7 bases. From germline, CDR1 is LGHNA and CDR2 YSLEER. V was pared by 0 bases and J by 1 base, with 6 bases of the junction left unmatched. This CDR3 contains 16 residues. CDR3 amino acids: CASSQDRQGPSYEQYF. CDR3 DNA sequence: TGCGCCAGCAGCCAAGATCGACAGGGCCCTTCCTACGAGCAGTACTTC.

The chain recombines TRBV10-3 with TRBJ1-2; 10 bases line up with TRBD1. Germline V CDR1 and CDR2: ENHRY, SYGVKD. Trimming removed 6 bases from V and 2 bases from J; junction bases left unmatched: 3. The CDR3 covers 14 residues. CDR3 in DNA: TGTGCCATCAGGGAGGGACAGGGGAACTATGGCTACACCTTC. Protein: CAIREGQGNYGYTF.

V gene TRBV5-1 combines with J gene TRBJ2-5, with D possibly called TRBD1 or TRBD2 (5 bases each). The CDR3 spans 15 residues. Trimming left V 0 bases short and J 5 bases short, with 14 bases between. Germline CDR1 is SGHRS and CDR2 is YFSETQ. The CDR3 nucleotides read TGCGCCAGCAGCTTGGGGTCCTGGGGGATGGAGACCCAGTACTTC. Amino acids: CASSLGSWGMETQYF.

This clone was detected a few times. The J gene is TRBJ1-6, the V gene TRBV10-1, with D uncertain. Germline CDR1 is WNHNN and CDR2 is SYGVQD (reference sequence). The V gene lost 5 bases and the J gene lost 0 bases, with 14 bases spanning the gap. The CDR3 extends over 17 amino acids. CDR3 coding DNA: TGCGCCAGCAGTTGGACGGGTGATAGCTCCTATAATTCACCCCTCCACTTT. Protein product: CASSWTGDSSYNSPLHF.

The V and J genes are TRBV7-2 and TRBJ1-3, with D hard to call. The CDR3 runs to 16 residues. The V end lost 5 bases, the J end lost 0 bases, and 14 bases lay between the germline ends. Germline CDR1 reads SGHTA; CDR2 reads FQGNSA. CDR3 residues: CASSRVTVGSGNTIYF. Written as DNA, the CDR3 is TGTGCCAGCAGCCGAGTGACTGTGGGCTCTGGAAACACCATATATTTT.

The chain links TRBV4-2 to TRBJ1-4; D is undetermined. Germline V gene sequence: CDR1 LGHNA, CDR2 YNFKEQ. Trimming stripped 2 bases from V and 5 bases from J, with 6 bases between. The CDR3 has 13 amino acids. CDR3 DNA: TGTGCCAGCAGCCAAAGGAAAAATGAAAAACTGTTTTTT. This translates into CASSQRKNEKLFF.

This clone appeared once. This chain connects TRBV18 to TRBJ2-2; 7 nucleotides agree with TRBD2. This CDR3 has 17 amino acids. Per the germline V gene, CDR1 is KGHSH and CDR2 is LQKENI. Losses at the gene ends were 5 bases for V and 6 bases for J; bases not matched to a gene: 15. The CDR3 DNA reads TGTGCCAGCTCAACAAGATCCGGGTCCGGGAGGCCCGGGGAGCTGTTTTTT. As protein: CASSTRSGSGRPGELFF.

The chain is built from TRBV6-4 and TRBJ1-2, with D perhaps TRBD1 (5 bases). Germline V CDR1 and CDR2: MRHNA, SNTAGT. V was shortened by 6 bases and J by 4 bases, with 9 bases between the two germline ends. CDR3 length equals 12 residues. The CDR3 sequence: CASSGAGYGYTF. The CDR3 DNA reads TGTGCCAGCAGCGGGGCAGGCTATGGCTACACCTTC.

The V and J genes are TRBV19 and TRBJ2-2; tentatively, D is TRBD2 (6 bases). Germline-derived CDR1 and CDR2 are LNHDA and SQIVND (reference sequence). The V and J ends lost 2 bases and 5 bases respectively, with 9 bases between them. The length of the CDR3 is 14 residues. The CDR3 reads CASSISGGTGELFF. The CDR3, as DNA: TGTGCCAGTAGTATATCAGGAGGGACCGGGGAGCTGTTTTTT.

J is TRBJ2-7 and V is TRBV5-1; D not resolved. The germline CDR1 and CDR2 sequences are SGHRS and YFSETQ. The CDR3 covers 14 residues. V was clipped by 5 bases and J by 4 bases, with 16 bases between them. The CDR3 region is CASSSDSTWYEQYF. The DNA of the CDR3 is TGCGCCAGCAGTTCAGACTCCACCTGGTACGAGCAGTACTTC. Combining the CDR3 with reference TRBV5-1 and TRBJ2-7 gives the whole variable domain KAGVTQTPRYLIKTRGQQVTLSCSPISGHRSVSWYQQTPGQGLQFLFEYFSETQRNKGNFPGRFSGRQFSNSRSEMNVSTLELGDSALYLCASSSDSTWYEQYFGPGTRLTVT.

The chain employs TRBV7-3 and TRBJ1-6, with D perhaps matching TRBD1 (5 bases). V lost 1 base and J lost 11, with 9 bases in between. Germline V gene lookup returns CDR1 SGHTA and CDR2 FQGTGA. This CDR3 comprises 13 residues. CDR3 residues: CASSLKEGPPLHF. Here the CDR3 DNA reads TGTGCCAGCAGCTTAAAGGAGGGGCCACCCCTCCACTTT. Together with reference TRBV7-3 and TRBJ1-6, the CDR3 gives the full variable domain: GAGVSQTPSNKVTEKGKYVELRCDPISGHTALYWYRQSLGQGPEFLIYFQGTGAADDSGLPNDRFFAVRPEGSVSTLKIQRTERGDSAVYLCASSLKEGPPLHFGNGTRLTVT.

This clone was counted a single time. This chain joins TRBV7-8 and TRBJ1-1, with a weak D call TRBD1 (6 bases). The germline V and J ends were trimmed by 5 bases and 0 bases, with 13 bases remaining between them. Germline CDR1 and CDR2: SGHVS and FQNEAQ. CDR3 length: 15 residues. The CDR3 sequence: CASSPRGGLNTEAFF. CDR3 DNA: TGTGCCAGCAGCCCGAGGGGGGGGTTGAACACTGAAGCTTTCTTT.

The gene calls are TRBV6-5 and TRBJ1-4; 11 nucleotides match TRBD1. The CDR3 is 15 residues long. Germline CDR1 and CDR2: MNHEY and SVGAGI. The trim removed 6 bases at V and 1 base at J, leaving 1 base unmatched. The CDR3 nucleotides read TGTGCCAGCAGCGGGACAGGGGGAACTAATGAAAAACTGTTTTTT. Its translation is CASSGTGGTNEKLFF.

The chain uses TRBV6-1 and TRBJ1-4; possible D gene TRBD1, 5 bases. Germline CDR1 is MNHNS and CDR2 is SASEGT. The length of the CDR3 is 12 residues. The V and J ends lost 8 bases and 5 bases respectively, with 9 bases between them. The CDR3 DNA is TGTGCCAGCCTTTGGGGCAATGAAAAACTGTTTTTT. The encoded protein is CASLWGNEKLFF.

V and J are TRBV30 and TRBJ1-5; the D gene is possibly TRBD1 (6 bases). This CDR3 comprises 12 residues. Germline V gene data show CDR1 as GTSNPN and CDR2 as SVGIG (reference sequence). V lost 4 bases and J lost 5, with 9 bases in between. The CDR3 is CAWNTGYQPQHF. CDR3 DNA sequence: TGTGCCTGGAACACAGGGTATCAGCCCCAGCATTTT.

This chain joins TRBV11-3 and TRBJ2-1; D possibly uses TRBD1 or TRBD2 (5 bases each). The V gene's germline CDR1 is SGHNT and CDR2 YENEEA. V was clipped by 4 bases and J by 6 bases, with 22 bases between them. The length of the CDR3 is 17 residues. The CDR3 coding sequence is TGTGCCAGCAGCTCTCGGGACCACCACCCCCCGGGCAATGAGCAGTTCTTC. It is translated as CASSSRDHHPPGNEQFF.

This rearrangement joins TRBV9 to TRBJ2-3; TRBD2 matches 8 bases. Trimming took 0 bases from V and 6 from J; bases not matched to a gene: 12. Per germline, CDR1 SGDLS and CDR2 YYNGEE. The CDR3 has 17 residues. CDR3 sequence: CASSVAPQRGKGDTQYF. The CDR3, as DNA: TGTGCCAGCAGCGTAGCTCCCCAGCGGGGGAAAGGGGATACGCAGTATTTT.

This sequence joins TRBV30 and TRBJ2-7; perhaps TRBD2 as D (5 bases). Germline loops: CDR1 GTSNPN, CDR2 SVGIG (reference sequence). With 0 bases removed from V and 3 bases from J, the gap between germline ends came to 6 bases. The CDR3 sequence is 12 residues long. The CDR3 loop is CAWSVEGYEQYF. DNA of the CDR3: TGTGCCTGGAGTGTTGAGGGCTACGAGCAGTACTTC.

This chain joins TRBV28 and TRBJ1-2; tentatively, D is TRBD1 (6 bases). The germline V gene encodes CDR1 MDHEN and CDR2 SYDVKM. The CDR3 is made up of 13 amino acids. With 6 bases removed from V and 5 bases from J, the gap between germline ends came to 13 bases. The CDR3 DNA sequence: TGTGCCAGCAGCGCTGGGACACCTTATGGCTACACCTTC. It is translated as CASSAGTPYGYTF.

This chain joins TRBV5-4 and TRBJ2-3, with D tentatively TRBD1 or TRBD2 (7 bases each). V was trimmed by 2 bases and J by 9 bases, leaving 13 bases between them. CDR1 and CDR2 (germline): SGHNT, YYREEE (reference sequence). This CDR3 has 13 amino acids. The CDR3 DNA sequence: TGTGCCAGCAGCTTCGACAGGGAGGGGACGCAGTATTTT. This sequence encodes CASSFDREGTQYF.

This chain connects TRBV7-2 to TRBJ2-7; 7 bases map to TRBD2. Trimming removed 0 bases from V and 2 bases from J; junction bases left unmatched: 4. The CDR3 has 15 residues. CDR1 is SGHTA, CDR2 FQGNSA, per germline. In nucleotides, the CDR3 is TGTGCCAGCAGCTTAGCCCCCCTAGCGGCCTACGAGCAGTACTTC. Its protein is CASSLAPLAAYEQYF.